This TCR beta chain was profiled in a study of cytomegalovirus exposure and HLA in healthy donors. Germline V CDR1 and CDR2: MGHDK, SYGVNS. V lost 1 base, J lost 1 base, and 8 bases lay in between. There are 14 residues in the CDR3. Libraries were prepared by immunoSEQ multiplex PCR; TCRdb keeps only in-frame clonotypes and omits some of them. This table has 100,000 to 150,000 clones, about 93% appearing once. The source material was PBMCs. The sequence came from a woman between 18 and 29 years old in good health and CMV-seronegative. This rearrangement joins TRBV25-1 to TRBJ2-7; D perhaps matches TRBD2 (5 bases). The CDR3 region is CASSESGVSYEQYF. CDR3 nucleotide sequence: TGTGCCAGCAGTGAATCCGGGGTTTCCTACGAGCAGTACTTC.